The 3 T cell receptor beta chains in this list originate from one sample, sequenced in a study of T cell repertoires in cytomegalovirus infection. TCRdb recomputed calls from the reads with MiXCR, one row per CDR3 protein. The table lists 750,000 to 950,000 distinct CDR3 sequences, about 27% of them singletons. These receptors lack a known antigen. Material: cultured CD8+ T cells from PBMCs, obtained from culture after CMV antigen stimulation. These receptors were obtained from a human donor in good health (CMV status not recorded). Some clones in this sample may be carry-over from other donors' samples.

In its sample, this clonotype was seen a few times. The CDR3 region has the DNA TGTGCCAGCAGTTACTACATAAACACTGAAGCTTTCTTT. Amino acids: CASSYYINTEAFF. V and J are TRBV6-6 and TRBJ1-1; D not certain. The CDR3 sequence is 13 residues long. V was trimmed by 1 base and J by 2 bases, leaving 5 bases between them. Germline V lookup: CDR1 MNHNY, CDR2 SVGAGI (reference sequence).

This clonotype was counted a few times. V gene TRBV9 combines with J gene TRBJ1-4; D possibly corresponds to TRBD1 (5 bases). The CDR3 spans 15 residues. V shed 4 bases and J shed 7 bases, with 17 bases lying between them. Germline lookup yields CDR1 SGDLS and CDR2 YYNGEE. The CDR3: CASSLSGTVGEKLFF. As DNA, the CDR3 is TGTGCCAGCAGCCTCTCCGGGACGGTGGGTGAAAAACTGTTTTTT.

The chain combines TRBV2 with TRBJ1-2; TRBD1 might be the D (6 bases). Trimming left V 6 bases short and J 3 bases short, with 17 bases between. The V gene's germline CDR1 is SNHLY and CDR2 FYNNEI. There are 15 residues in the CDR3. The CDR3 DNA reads TGTGCCAGCAGCCAGATTGGGGGGGCCGACTATGGCTACACCTTC. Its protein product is CASSQIGGADYGYTF.